The sequence of this T cell receptor beta chain was determined in a study of blood T cell repertoires in COVID-19. The CDR3 has 15 residues. Trimming pared 0 bases from V and 3 bases from J, leaving 9 bases between. The germline gives CDR1 MNHEY, CDR2 SMNVEV (reference sequence). The data were produced by immunoSEQ multiplex PCR, yet TCRdb's version contains in-frame clones alone and is incomplete. This sample has some 50,000 clones, with approximately 85% found just once. This TCR was sampled from a human donor in a cohort sampled during active COVID-19. Input material: peripheral blood. The chain employs TRBV27 and TRBJ1-3; maybe TRBD1 (5 bases). DNA for the CDR3: TGTGCCAGCAGTTTATCGGGGGGGTATGGAAACACCATATATTTT. Translating it yields CASSLSGGYGNTIYF.